This is a list of T cell receptor beta chains from one sample in a study of metastatic and nonmetastatic thyroid tumors. TCRdb ran MiXCR on the PCR reads. The sample holds about 21,000 clones, roughly 24% seen once. Sequenced: blood. These receptors were taken from a female donor with papillary thyroid cancer or a benign thyroid nodule (not recorded which). Some clones in this sample may be carry-over from other donors' samples. The CDR3 runs from the conserved cysteine through the conserved F or W. D genes are given only for firm matches. Expanded clones are given a class, and other clones once, few, many or no size at all.

cdr3_aa cdr3_nt clone_size j_call d_call v_call
CASSRLGTGTYGYTF TGTGCCAGCAGCCGCCTCGGGACAGGGACTTATGGCTACACCTTC many TRBJ1-2 TRBD1 TRBV5-5
CASTPFPSGNTIYF TGTGCCAGCACCCCTTTTCCCTCTGGAAACACCATATATTTT many TRBJ1-3 . TRBV28
CASRQDPGLEGYTF TGCGCCAGCAGACAAGATCCCGGACTCGAGGGCTACACCTTC . TRBJ1-2 . TRBV4-3
CGASTLREVTNQPQHF TGCGGTGCTAGTACGCTCCGTGAGGTCACCAATCAGCCCCAGCATTTT . TRBJ1-5 . TRBV20-1
CASSYGLAADTQYF TGTGCCAGTAGTTACGGACTAGCGGCAGATACGCAGTATTTT few TRBJ2-3 TRBD2 TRBV19
CSAGGRQEQFF TGCAGTGCCGGCGGGAGACAGGAGCAGTTCTTC . TRBJ2-1 TRBD2 TRBV20-1
CASSHVGAPLMEQYF TGTGCCAGCAGCCATGTTGGGGCGCCCCTGATGGAGCAGTACTTC few TRBJ2-7 . TRBV2
CASSPRTVLRYYGYTF TGTGCCAGCAGCCCCCGGACAGTTTTACGCTACTATGGCTACACCTTC . TRBJ1-2 . TRBV7-3
CASKGAGGANVLTF TGTGCCAGCAAAGGGGCAGGGGGGGCCAACGTCCTGACTTTC many TRBJ2-6 . TRBV6-2/TRBV6-3
CASRRTGGTDTQYF TGTGCCAGCAGAAGGACGGGGGGCACAGATACGCAGTATTTT many TRBJ2-3 . TRBV6-1
CASSLGGRGNEQFF TGTGCCAGCAGCTTGGGCGGGAGAGGAAATGAGCAGTTCTTC once TRBJ2-1 TRBD2 TRBV11-3
CASSVTWTSGNTIYF TGTGCCAGCAGCGTCACATGGACCTCTGGAAACACCATATATTTT medium-sized TRBJ1-3 . TRBV9
CASSFWTGVSYEQYF TGTGCCAGCAGCTTTTGGACAGGGGTCTCCTACGAGCAGTACTTC . TRBJ2-7 TRBD1 TRBV5-5
CASSIGSSWGEKLFF TGTGCCAGTAGTATAGGAAGCTCATGGGGCGAAAAACTGTTTTTT . TRBJ1-4 . TRBV19
CASSLEFYEQYF TGCGCCAGCAGTTTGGAGTTCTACGAGCAGTACTTC many TRBJ2-7 . TRBV5-1
CASSLAIGGVNTGELFF TGCGCCAGCAGCTTGGCCATAGGGGGCGTAAACACCGGGGAGCTGTTTTTT once TRBJ2-2 TRBD1 TRBV5-1
CASSLWGYEQYF TGTGCCAGCAGTTTATGGGGGTACGAGCAGTACTTC . TRBJ2-7 . TRBV28
CAWIPARWGNERLSF TGTGCCTGGATCCCTGCCCGGTGGGGGAATGAAAGACTGTCTTTT . TRBJ1-4 . TRBV30
CSAEQPGQINYGYTF TGCAGTGCGGAACAACCGGGACAGATAAACTATGGCTACACCTTC medium-sized TRBJ1-2 TRBD1 TRBV20-1
CAINGPGQPTGELFF TGTGCCATCAACGGGCCGGGACAGCCGACCGGGGAGCTGTTTTTT few TRBJ2-2 TRBD1 TRBV10-3
CASSEVWQPQHF TGTGCCAGCAGTGAGGTTTGGCAGCCCCAGCATTTT many TRBJ1-5 . TRBV6-1
CASSLSGLAGSYEQYF TGTGCCAGCAGTTTATCCGGACTAGCGGGGTCCTACGAGCAGTACTTC many TRBJ2-7 TRBD2 TRBV27
CSASSSGVLMEKLFF TGCAGTGCTAGTAGTTCAGGAGTGTTGATGGAAAAACTGTTTTTT many TRBJ1-4 . TRBV20-1
CSAYGTSGSSYEQYF TGCAGTGCTTATGGGACTAGCGGCAGCTCCTACGAGCAGTACTTC . TRBJ2-7 TRBD2 TRBV20-1
CSVSTSGVETQYF TGCAGCGTCTCGACTAGCGGGGTAGAGACCCAGTACTTC many TRBJ2-5 TRBD2 TRBV29-1
CASTDPRDVYDKQYF TGTGCCAGCACTGACCCCCGGGATGTCTACGATAAGCAGTACTTC many TRBJ2-7 . TRBV7-9
CAGRTEMNTEAFF TGTGCCGGAAGGACAGAAATGAACACTGAAGCTTTCTTT many TRBJ1-1 . TRBV13
CASTRDNTEAFF TGTGCCAGCACCAGGGACAACACTGAAGCTTTCTTT many TRBJ1-1 . TRBV6-2/TRBV6-3
CASSPRPGLAGEGFEQYF TGTGCCAGCAGCCCCAGACCGGGGCTAGCGGGAGAGGGGTTCGAGCAGTACTTC . TRBJ2-7 TRBD2 TRBV11-2
CASSTGFGNTEAFF TGTGCCAGCAGTACAGGGTTCGGGAACACTGAAGCTTTCTTT medium-sized TRBJ1-1 . TRBV6-1
CASSQEPIYEQYF TGCGCCAGCAGCCAAGAACCGATCTACGAGCAGTACTTC . TRBJ2-7 . TRBV4-1
CASSRGQGESSGANVLTF TGTGCCAGCTCAAGAGGACAGGGGGAGTCCTCTGGGGCCAACGTCCTGACTTTC many TRBJ2-6 TRBD1 TRBV18
CASSLAGNEQYF TGCGCCAGCAGCTTGGCCGGGAACGAGCAGTACTTC once TRBJ2-7 . TRBV5-1
CASSRGLAETYEQYF TGTGCCAGCAGCCGTGGACTAGCCGAAACCTACGAGCAGTACTTC once TRBJ2-7 TRBD2 TRBV7-9
CASSQGASGGHYNEQFF TGTGCCAGCAGCCAAGGGGCTAGCGGGGGACATTACAATGAGCAGTTCTTC many TRBJ2-1 TRBD2 TRBV4-2
CASSIRGGGTEAFF TGTGCCAGTAGTATCCGGGGGGGTGGCACTGAAGCTTTCTTT many TRBJ1-1 . TRBV19
CASSQGTSGSEQYF TGTGCCAGCAGCCAAGGGACTAGCGGGAGCGAGCAGTACTTC . TRBJ2-7 TRBD2 TRBV4-2
CASSLYEQYF TGTGCCAGCAGCTTATACGAGCAGTACTTC many TRBJ2-7 . TRBV7-6
CASSASISGSFTDTQYF TGTGCCAGCAGCGCCTCGATTAGCGGGAGCTTCACAGATACGCAGTATTTT many TRBJ2-3 TRBD2 TRBV7-8
CASSVLDRDTQYF TGTGCCAGCAGCGTATTGGACCGAGATACGCAGTATTTT many TRBJ2-3 . TRBV9
CASSVRGTSGTHETQYF TGTGCCAGCAGCGTACGAGGGACTAGCGGGACACATGAGACGCAGTACTTC . TRBJ2-5 TRBD2 TRBV9
CASSSGLGLTYNEQFF TGTGCCAGCAGTTCGGGACTAGGTCTAACCTACAATGAGCAGTTCTTC many TRBJ2-1 TRBD2 TRBV6-2/TRBV6-3
CASSYGRGNTGELFF TGTGCCAGCAGTTACGGTCGGGGGAACACCGGGGAGCTGTTTTTT medium-sized TRBJ2-2 . TRBV6-6
CASSLGTGIGAGELFF TGCGCCAGCAGCTTGGGAACAGGGATTGGGGCCGGGGAGCTGTTTTTT . TRBJ2-2 . TRBV5-1
CASSPGSNQPQHF TGTGCCAGCAGCCCCGGTTCGAATCAGCCCCAGCATTTT medium-sized TRBJ1-5 . TRBV11-2
CASSLGPTSTDTQYF TGTGCCAGCAGCTTAGGACCGACCAGCACAGATACGCAGTATTTT many TRBJ2-3 . TRBV11-2
CASSLGGAGVITLYF TGCGCCAGCAGCCTCGGTGGGGCAGGGGTAATCACCTTATATTTT once TRBJ1-3 . TRBV4-1
CASLPGEINTEAFF TGTGCCAGTTTACCCGGGGAGATAAACACTGAAGCTTTCTTT . TRBJ1-1 . TRBV7-2
CASGSTARNTIYF TGTGCCAGCGGTTCGACAGCCCGAAACACCATATATTTT many TRBJ1-3 . TRBV4-2
CASIDRTGGTEAFF TGTGCCAGCATAGATCGTACAGGGGGCACTGAAGCTTTCTTT many TRBJ1-1 TRBD1 TRBV7-9
CASSSDASRGLDTQYF TGTGCCAGCAGCTCGGACGCCTCTCGGGGATTGGATACGCAGTATTTT few TRBJ2-3 . TRBV12-3/TRBV12-4
CASSYSSTTGEQFF TGTGCCAGCAGTTACTCCTCGACTACGGGTGAGCAGTTCTTC many TRBJ2-1 . TRBV6-5
CSARAVRGGLNTEAFF TGCAGTGCTAGAGCCGTCAGGGGGGGACTTAACACTGAAGCTTTCTTT . TRBJ1-1 TRBD1 TRBV20-1